This is a list of T cell receptor beta chains from one sample in a study of T cells in tumors after PD-1 blockade. TCRdb's copy holds only in-frame clones and misses some; the assay was immunoSEQ multiplex PCR. Here the sample spans about 20,000 clones, around 80% being singletons. The source was PBMCs, collected before anti-PD-1 treatment. The receptors were gathered from a human donor with basal cell carcinoma. The CDR3 runs from the conserved cysteine through the conserved F or W. The D gene is left open where the match is weak. Some rows have no size entry. The others give once, few or many, or a class for an expanded clone.

>TRBV6-6|TRBJ1-5|NA|NA
CASSAQGNSNQPQHF
TGTGCCAGCAGTGCTCAGGGGAATAGCAATCAGCCCCAGCATTTT
>TRBV19|TRBJ2-7|NA|NA
CASSEGYEQYF
TGTGCCAGTAGTGAGGGTTACGAGCAGTACTTC
>TRBV19|TRBJ1-4|NA|NA
CASSTRGTNEKLFF
TGTGCCAGTAGTACCAGGGGTACTAATGAAAAACTGTTTTTT
>TRBV10-3|TRBJ2-1|TRBD2|NA
CATAGVELLRNEQFF
TGTGCCACGGCGGGGGTGGAACTACTTAGGAATGAGCAGTTCTTC
>TRBV28|TRBJ2-4|TRBD2|few
CASSSAAGGVAKNIQYF
TGTGCCAGCAGTTCGGCAGCGGGAGGGGTAGCCAAAAACATTCAGTACTTC
>TRBV3-1/TRBV3-2|TRBJ2-5|TRBD2|once
CASNSGRAQTQYF
TGTGCCAGCAATAGCGGGAGGGCGCAGACCCAGTACTTC
>TRBV5-5|TRBJ2-5|TRBD1|NA
CASSGPWGTGLKETQYF
TGTGCCAGCAGCGGACCGTGGGGGACAGGGTTGAAAGAGACCCAGTACTTC
>TRBV12-5|TRBJ1-3|NA|NA
CASGSPRWGTSGNTIYF
TGTGCTAGTGGTTCCCCTCGGTGGGGGACATCTGGAAACACCATATATTTT
>TRBV18|TRBJ2-5|NA|once
CASSPPGATQYF
TGTGCCAGCTCACCACCGGGGGCGACCCAGTACTTC
>TRBV2|TRBJ2-1|TRBD2|once
CARCHGGAREGSSYNEQFF
TGTGCCCGCTGTCATGGGGGGGCGCGGGAGGGGAGCTCCTACAATGAGCAGTTCTTC
>TRBV3-1/TRBV3-2|TRBJ1-6|TRBD1|NA
CASSRQGYSPLHF
TGTGCCAGCAGCCGACAGGGTTATTCACCCCTCCACTTT
>TRBV3-1/TRBV3-2|TRBJ1-4|NA|NA
CASSWGRFNEKLFF
TGTGCCAGCAGCTGGGGCCGGTTTAATGAAAAACTGTTTTTT
>TRBV4-1|TRBJ2-2|NA|NA
CASSQGRLASVSGELFF
TGCGCCAGCAGCCAAGGCCGCCTAGCGTCTGTGTCCGGGGAGCTGTTTTTT
>TRBV10-3|TRBJ1-1|TRBD1|NA
CAISGTGGEAFF
TGTGCCATCAGCGGGACAGGAGGTGAAGCTTTCTTT
>TRBV7-2|TRBJ1-5|TRBD1|NA
CASSLQGVQPQHF
TGTGCCAGCAGCTTGCAGGGGGTCCAGCCCCAGCATTTT
>TRBV9|TRBJ2-7|NA|NA
CASSPDGSSLYEQYF
TGTGCCAGCAGCCCGGACGGCAGCAGCCTCTACGAGCAGTACTTC
>TRBV19|TRBJ2-1|NA|NA
CASSSTVGPHEQFF
TGTGCCAGTAGTAGCACCGTGGGGCCGCATGAGCAGTTCTTC
>TRBV9|TRBJ1-2|NA|NA
CASSAGIDYGYTF
TGTGCCAGCAGCGCCGGGATTGACTATGGCTACACCTTC
>TRBV5-1|TRBJ2-1|TRBD2|few
CASSLGGQSGNEQFF
TGCGCCAGCAGCCTGGGAGGGCAGTCGGGGAATGAGCAGTTCTTC
>TRBV18|TRBJ2-7|NA|once
CASSQNGQLADEQYF
TGTGCCAGCTCACAGAACGGACAGCTGGCGGACGAGCAGTACTTC
>TRBV4-2|TRBJ1-3|NA|NA
CASSQDPVGEVVGNTIYF
TGTGCCAGCAGCCAAGATCCCGTCGGTGAGGTGGTGGGTAACACCATATATTTT
>TRBV11-1|TRBJ2-2|NA|NA
CASSLVGGNTGELFF
TGTGCCAGCAGCTTAGTCGGGGGGAACACCGGGGAGCTGTTTTTT
>TRBV5-1|TRBJ2-7|TRBD1|NA
CASSPGQVSYEQYF
TGCGCCAGCAGCCCCGGACAGGTATCCTACGAGCAGTACTTC
>TRBV5-1|TRBJ2-2|NA|NA
CASSLNSGSTGELFF
TGCGCCAGCAGCTTGAACTCAGGCTCTACCGGGGAGCTGTTTTTT
>TRBV27|TRBJ1-6|TRBD1|NA
CASSFSSGQVNSPLHF
TGTGCCAGCAGTTTTTCTTCGGGACAGGTCAATTCACCCCTCCACTTT
>TRBV6-6|TRBJ2-7|NA|NA
CASSYGRGPAYEQYF
TGTGCCAGCAGTTACGGGCGAGGGCCAGCCTACGAGCAGTACTTC
>TRBV30|TRBJ1-1|TRBD1|NA
CACQPGQAEAFF
TGTGCCTGTCAACCTGGACAGGCTGAAGCTTTCTTT
>TRBV11-3|TRBJ2-1|NA|NA
CASSYSFSYNEQFF
TGTGCCAGCAGCTATAGCTTCTCCTACAATGAGCAGTTCTTC
>TRBV5-6|TRBJ1-2|NA|NA
CASSTQGSGGYTF
TGTGCCAGCAGCACCCAGGGGAGTGGTGGCTACACCTTC
>TRBV4-1|TRBJ2-1|TRBD2|NA
CASSHLGLAGGPAHNEQFF
TGCGCCAGCAGCCACTTGGGACTAGCGGGGGGGCCAGCCCACAATGAGCAGTTCTTC
>TRBV2|TRBJ1-6|NA|medium-sized
CASSETAYNSPLHF
TGTGCCAGCAGTGAAACGGCTTATAATTCACCCCTCCACTTT
>TRBV3-1/TRBV3-2|TRBJ2-5|TRBD2|once
CASSQETSRQETQYF
TGTGCCAGCAGCCAAGAGACTAGCAGGCAAGAGACCCAGTACTTC
>TRBV2|TRBJ2-1|NA|NA
CASSEGGAGAGSSYNEQFF
TGTGCCAGCAGTGAAGGGGGGGCGGGGGCGGGGAGCTCCTACAATGAGCAGTTCTTC
>TRBV5-4|TRBJ2-3|NA|NA
CASSLTGLSTDTQYF
TGTGCCAGCAGCTTGACAGGGTTAAGCACAGATACGCAGTATTTT
>TRBV5-6|TRBJ2-6|TRBD2|NA
CASSSLAGLAAGANVLTF
TGTGCCAGCAGCTCTCTAGCCGGACTAGCGGCTGGGGCCAACGTCCTGACTTTC
>TRBV28|TRBJ2-7|NA|NA
CASTLNAGQSSEQYF
TGTGCCAGCACCTTAAACGCGGGACAGTCTAGCGAGCAGTACTTC
>TRBV4-1|TRBJ2-7|NA|few
CASSQLGTGEQYF
TGCGCCAGCAGCCAATTAGGGACGGGGGAGCAGTACTTC
>TRBV2|TRBJ2-1|TRBD1|once
CASTRQGLNEQFF
TGTGCCAGCACTCGACAGGGGTTGAATGAGCAGTTCTTC
>TRBV6-4|TRBJ2-2|TRBD1|NA
CASSSGQGNTGELFF
TGTGCCAGCAGTTCGGGACAGGGGAACACCGGGGAGCTGTTTTTT
>TRBV11-1|TRBJ2-3|NA|medium-sized
CASTSTDPSTDTQYF
TGTGCCAGCACCTCCACAGATCCTAGCACAGATACGCAGTATTTT
>TRBV12-5|TRBJ1-2|NA|NA
CASGGVGVNYGYTF
TGTGCTAGTGGGGGGGTAGGAGTTAACTATGGCTACACCTTC
>TRBV19|TRBJ2-5|TRBD1|NA
CASSIGPGQISYF
TGTGCCAGTAGTATAGGGCCGGGACAGATATCGTACTTC
>TRBV4-2|TRBJ2-6|TRBD1|once
CASSASTGQIFGANVLTF
TGTGCCAGCAGCGCCTCCACGGGACAGATCTTTGGGGCCAACGTCCTGACTTTC
>TRBV4-1|TRBJ1-3|NA|NA
CASSQAGTLFGNTIYF
TGCGCCAGCAGCCAAGCCGGGACGCTATTTGGAAACACCATATATTTT
>TRBV15|TRBJ1-6|TRBD1|NA
CATSQGQDNSPLHF
TGTGCCACCAGCCAGGGACAGGATAATTCACCCCTCCACTTT
>TRBV6-4|TRBJ2-1|TRBD2|NA
CASSQTSGGYNEQFF
TGTGCCAGCAGCCAAACTAGCGGGGGTTACAATGAGCAGTTCTTC
>TRBV25-1|TRBJ1-6|NA|NA
CASSEGWSDNSPLHF
TGTGCCAGCAGTGAAGGGTGGTCAGATAATTCACCCCTCCACTTT
>TRBV5-1|TRBJ2-1|TRBD2|few
CASSLETSLVGNEQFF
TGCGCCAGCAGCTTGGAGACTAGCCTGGTCGGCAATGAGCAGTTCTTC
>TRBV2|TRBJ2-1|TRBD2|NA
CPPCYGGAREGSSYNEQFF
TGTCCCCCCTGTTATGGGGGGGCGCGGGAGGGGAGCTCCTACAATGAGCAGTTCTTC
>TRBV20-1|TRBJ2-1|NA|NA
CSASLARGSYNEQFF
TGCAGTGCTAGTCTCGCCAGGGGTTCCTACAATGAGCAGTTCTTC
>TRBV7-2|TRBJ2-1|NA|NA
CASSLSNFHNEQFF
TGTGCCAGCAGCTTATCGAACTTTCACAATGAGCAGTTCTTC
>TRBV19|TRBJ2-2|NA|NA
CASTDWGASGIQAGELFF
TGTGCCAGTACCGATTGGGGGGCATCAGGAATACAGGCCGGGGAGCTGTTTTTT
>TRBV2|TRBJ2-1|TRBD2|NA
CPRCYGWAGVGSSYNEQFF
TGTCCCCGCTGTTACGGGTGGGCGGGGGTGGGGAGCTCCTACAATGAGCAGTTCTTC
>TRBV5-1|TRBJ2-1|NA|NA
CASSLAQDSMWVYNEQFF
TGCGCCAGCAGCTTGGCCCAAGACTCCATGTGGGTCTACAATGAGCAGTTCTTC
>TRBV6-5|TRBJ1-2|NA|NA
CASSYSAGARNYGYTF
TGTGCCAGCAGTTACTCGGCGGGGGCGCGGAACTATGGCTACACCTTC
>TRBV15|TRBJ2-1|TRBD2|once
CATSRDRPLAGGALSSYNEQFF
TGTGCCACCAGCAGAGACCGACCCTTAGCGGGAGGGGCCCTATCTTCCTACAATGAGCAGTTCTTC
>TRBV6-4|TRBJ2-1|TRBD2|NA
CASSFLSGGADEQFF
TGTGCCAGCAGCTTTCTTAGCGGGGGGGCCGATGAGCAGTTCTTC